The clone carrying this T cell receptor beta chain was seen only a few times. What it recognizes is unknown. The data originate from a study of cytomegalovirus exposure and HLA in healthy donors. Study at large: The approximately 700 first-cohort repertoires shared a platform with the 120 or so validation repertoires, as reported in a later analysis. General observations from the study: The CMV antigen specificity of a few CMV-associated chains was confirmed through in vitro analysis. According to a later analysis, TCR clusters from the first cohort tended to co-occur in the approximately 130 validation repertoires.

CDR3 length: 12 amino acids. Per the germline V gene, CDR1 is SGHTA and CDR2 is FQGNSA. The V end lost 5 bases, the J end lost 6 bases, and 11 bases lay between the germline ends. The donors were members of the roughly 130-subject validation cohort (separate from the approximately 670-subject first cohort). TCRdb's copy holds only in-frame clones and misses some; the assay was immunoSEQ multiplex PCR. The table has some 270,000 clones, 65% to 90% seen once. V is TRBV7-2 and J is TRBJ2-7; D not resolved. This TCR was recovered from a young woman in good health and CMV-seronegative. Sequencing was done on a sample of PBMCs. CDR3 protein: CASSPPGGEQYF. CDR3 coding DNA: TGTGCCAGCAGCCCCCCAGGTGGCGAGCAGTACTTC.